This T cell receptor beta chain is from a study of shared clonotypes between healthy human individuals. For the study at large: Participating donors consisted of a couple of women and three men aged 18 to 49. For every donor, three CD4 naive, three CD4 memory, two CD8 naive and one CD8 memory plates were used. The study's findings and limits: Only blood underwent sampling, and tissue repertoires likely differ.

Germline CDR1 SNHLY, CDR2 FYNNEI. The length of the CDR3 is 15 residues. Unmatched junction bases numbered 9, after V lost 5 bases and J lost 4 bases. Over several immunoSEQ plates, each subset's genomic DNA was distributed in even portions. Libraries were prepared by immunoSEQ multiplex PCR; TCRdb keeps only in-frame clonotypes and omits some of them. The sample has some 2,000,000 clones, 90% to 96% seen once. Comments on this clone: Antigen unknown.

Sequencing input: naive CD4+ T cells sorted from blood. As to subset: CD45RA+ positively selected. The sequence came from a man aged 18-30 years in good health. V and J are TRBV2 and TRBJ1-1, with 8 nucleotides matching TRBD1. This CDR3 is CASSRTFGQGTEAFF. CDR3 bases: TGTGCCAGCAGTCGCACTTTTGGACAGGGCACTGAAGCTTTCTTT.